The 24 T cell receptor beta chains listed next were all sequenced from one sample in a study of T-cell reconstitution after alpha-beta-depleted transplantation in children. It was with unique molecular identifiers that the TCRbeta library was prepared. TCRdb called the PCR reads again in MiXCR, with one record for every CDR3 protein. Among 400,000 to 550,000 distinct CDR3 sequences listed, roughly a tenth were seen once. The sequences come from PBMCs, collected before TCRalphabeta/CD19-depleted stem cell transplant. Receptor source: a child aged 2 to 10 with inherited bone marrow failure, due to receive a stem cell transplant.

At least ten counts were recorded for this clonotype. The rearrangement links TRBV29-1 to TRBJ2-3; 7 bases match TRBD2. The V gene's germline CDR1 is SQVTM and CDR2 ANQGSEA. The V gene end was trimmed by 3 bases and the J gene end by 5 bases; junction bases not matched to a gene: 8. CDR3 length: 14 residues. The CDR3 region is CSVEGGSEGDTQYF. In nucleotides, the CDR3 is TGCAGCGTTGAGGGCGGGAGCGAGGGAGATACGCAGTATTTT.

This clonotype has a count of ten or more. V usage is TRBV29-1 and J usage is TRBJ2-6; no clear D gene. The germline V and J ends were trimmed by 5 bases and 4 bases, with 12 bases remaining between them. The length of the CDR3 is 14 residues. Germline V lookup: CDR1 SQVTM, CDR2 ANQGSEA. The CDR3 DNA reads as TGCAGCGTTCGTCGAGGAGTCGGGGCCAACGTCCTGACTTTC. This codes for CSVRRGVGANVLTF.

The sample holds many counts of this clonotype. The chain's CDR3 is CASSPWASGYNEQFF. The CDR3 DNA reads as TGTGCCAGCAGCCCTTGGGCTAGCGGCTACAATGAGCAGTTCTTC. The chain recombines TRBV7-2 with TRBJ2-1; TRBD2 agrees at 7 bases. Germline values: CDR1 SGHTA, CDR2 FQGNSA. V shed 5 bases, J shed 3 bases, and the junction held 7 bases outside the gene matches. This CDR3 region has 15 residues.

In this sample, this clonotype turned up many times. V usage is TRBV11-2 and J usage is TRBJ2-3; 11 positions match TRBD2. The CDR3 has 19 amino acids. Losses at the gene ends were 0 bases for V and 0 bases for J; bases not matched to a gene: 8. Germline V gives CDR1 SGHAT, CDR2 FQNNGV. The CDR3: CASSLDQGTSGWSTDTQYF. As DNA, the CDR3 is TGTGCCAGCAGCTTAGATCAAGGGACTAGCGGATGGAGCACAGATACGCAGTATTTT.

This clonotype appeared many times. CDR3 residues: CASSRGEGPYNEQFF. Here the CDR3 DNA reads TGTGCCAGCTCCCGGGGGGAGGGGCCCTACAATGAGCAGTTCTTC. This chain joins TRBV6-5 and TRBJ2-1; 7 bases are shared with TRBD2. V was pared by 8 bases and J by 2 bases, with 9 bases of the junction left unmatched. CDR3 length: 15 residues. The germline V gene encodes CDR1 MNHEY and CDR2 SVGAGI.

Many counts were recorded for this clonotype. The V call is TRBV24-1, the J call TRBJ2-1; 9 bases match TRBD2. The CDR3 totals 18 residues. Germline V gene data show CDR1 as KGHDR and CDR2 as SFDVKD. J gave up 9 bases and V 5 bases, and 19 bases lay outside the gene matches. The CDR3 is CATSGMGGLEREVSEQFF. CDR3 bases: TGTGCCACCAGTGGAATGGGGGGGCTCGAGCGGGAGGTGAGTGAGCAGTTCTTC.

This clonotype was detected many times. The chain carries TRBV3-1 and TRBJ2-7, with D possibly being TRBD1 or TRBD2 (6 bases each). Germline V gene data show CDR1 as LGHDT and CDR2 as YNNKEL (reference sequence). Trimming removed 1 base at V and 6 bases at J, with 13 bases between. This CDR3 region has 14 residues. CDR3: CASSQARGLLEQYF. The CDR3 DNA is TGTGCCAGCAGCCAAGCTCGGGGGCTTCTCGAGCAGTACTTC.

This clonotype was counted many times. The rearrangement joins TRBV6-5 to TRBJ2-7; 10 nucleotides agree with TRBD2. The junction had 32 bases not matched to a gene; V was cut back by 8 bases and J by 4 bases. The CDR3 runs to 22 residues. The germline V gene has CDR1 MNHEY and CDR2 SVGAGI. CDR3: CASPGCGTGSSSGRGAQYEQYF. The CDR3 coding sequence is TGTGCCAGCCCCGGATGCGGCACAGGGTCTTCTAGCGGGAGAGGGGCTCAGTACGAGCAGTACTTC.

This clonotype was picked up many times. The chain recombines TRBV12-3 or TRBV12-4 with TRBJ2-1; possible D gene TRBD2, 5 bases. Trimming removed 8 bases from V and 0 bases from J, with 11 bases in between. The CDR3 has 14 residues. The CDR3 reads CASGRADSYNEQFF. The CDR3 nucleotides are TGTGCCAGCGGGCGAGCGGACTCCTACAATGAGCAGTTCTTC.

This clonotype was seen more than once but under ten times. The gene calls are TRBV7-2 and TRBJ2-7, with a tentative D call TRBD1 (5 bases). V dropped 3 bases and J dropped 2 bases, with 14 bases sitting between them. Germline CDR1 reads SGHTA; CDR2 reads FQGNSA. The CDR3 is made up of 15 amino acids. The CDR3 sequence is CASSLGQIGTYEQYF. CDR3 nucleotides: TGTGCCAGCAGCTTGGGGCAGATTGGGACCTACGAGCAGTACTTC.

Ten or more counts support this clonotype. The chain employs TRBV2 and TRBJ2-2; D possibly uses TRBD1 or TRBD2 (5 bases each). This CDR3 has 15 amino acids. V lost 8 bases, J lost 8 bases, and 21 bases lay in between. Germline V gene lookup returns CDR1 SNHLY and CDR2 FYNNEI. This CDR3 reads CASLLSGTYAGELFF. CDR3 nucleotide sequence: TGTGCCAGCTTACTGTCCGGGACCTACGCGGGGGAGCTGTTTTTT. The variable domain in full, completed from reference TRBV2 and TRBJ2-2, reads EPEVTQTPSHQVTQMGQEVILRCVPISNHLYFYWYRQILGQKVEFLVSFYNNEISEKSEIFDDQFSVERPDGSNFTLKIRSTKLEDSAMYFCASLLSGTYAGELFFGEGSRLTVL.

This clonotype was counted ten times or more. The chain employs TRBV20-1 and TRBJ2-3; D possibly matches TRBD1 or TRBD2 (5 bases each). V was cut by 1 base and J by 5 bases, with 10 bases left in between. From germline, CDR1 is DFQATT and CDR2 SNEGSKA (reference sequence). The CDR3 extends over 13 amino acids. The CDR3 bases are TGCAGTGCTAGAGTTGAGGGGATAGATACGCAGTATTTT. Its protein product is CSARVEGIDTQYF.

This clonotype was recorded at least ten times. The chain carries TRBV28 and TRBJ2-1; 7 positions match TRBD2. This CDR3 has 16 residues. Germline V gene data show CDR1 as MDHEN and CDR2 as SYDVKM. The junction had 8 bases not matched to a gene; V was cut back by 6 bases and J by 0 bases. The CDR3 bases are TGTGCCAGCAGCGACGCGGCGGGAGTCTCCTACAATGAGCAGTTCTTC. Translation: CASSDAAGVSYNEQFF.

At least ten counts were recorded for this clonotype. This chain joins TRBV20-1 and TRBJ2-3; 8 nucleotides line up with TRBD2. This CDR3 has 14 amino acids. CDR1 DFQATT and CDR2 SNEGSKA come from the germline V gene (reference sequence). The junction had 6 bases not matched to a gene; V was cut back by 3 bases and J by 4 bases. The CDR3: CSARGPGGADTQYF. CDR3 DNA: TGCAGTGCTAGGGGTCCGGGAGGGGCAGATACGCAGTATTTT.

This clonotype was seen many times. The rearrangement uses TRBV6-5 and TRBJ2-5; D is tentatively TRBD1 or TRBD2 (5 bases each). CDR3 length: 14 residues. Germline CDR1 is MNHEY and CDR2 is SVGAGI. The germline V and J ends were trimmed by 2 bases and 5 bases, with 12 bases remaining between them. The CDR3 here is CASSYEGPYETQYF. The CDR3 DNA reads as TGTGCCAGCAGTTACGAGGGGCCGTATGAGACCCAGTACTTC.

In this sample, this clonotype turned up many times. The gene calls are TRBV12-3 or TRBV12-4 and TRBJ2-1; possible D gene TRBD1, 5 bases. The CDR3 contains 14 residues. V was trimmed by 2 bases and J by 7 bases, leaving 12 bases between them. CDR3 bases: TGTGCCAGCAGTTTACTAGGGGTAATAAATGAGCAGTTCTTC. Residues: CASSLLGVINEQFF.

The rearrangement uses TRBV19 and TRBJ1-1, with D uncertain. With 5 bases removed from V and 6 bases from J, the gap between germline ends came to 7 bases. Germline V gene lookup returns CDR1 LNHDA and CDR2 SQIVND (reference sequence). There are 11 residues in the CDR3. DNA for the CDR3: TGTGCCAGTAGTCAATATCCTGAAGCTTTCTTT. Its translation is CASSQYPEAFF. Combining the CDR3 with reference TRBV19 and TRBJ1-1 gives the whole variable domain DGGITQSPKYLFRKEGQNVTLSCEQNLNHDAMYWYRQDPGQGLRLIYYSQIVNDFQKGDIAEGYSVSREKKESFPLTVTSAQKNPTAFYLCASSQYPEAFFGQGTRLTVV.

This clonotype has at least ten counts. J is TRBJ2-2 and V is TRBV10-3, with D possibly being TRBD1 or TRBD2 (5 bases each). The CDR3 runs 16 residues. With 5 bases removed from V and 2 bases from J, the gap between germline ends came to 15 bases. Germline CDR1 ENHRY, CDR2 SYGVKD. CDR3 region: CAISSVPGPNTGELFF. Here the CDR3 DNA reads TGTGCCATCAGTTCCGTACCGGGACCAAACACCGGGGAGCTGTTTTTT.

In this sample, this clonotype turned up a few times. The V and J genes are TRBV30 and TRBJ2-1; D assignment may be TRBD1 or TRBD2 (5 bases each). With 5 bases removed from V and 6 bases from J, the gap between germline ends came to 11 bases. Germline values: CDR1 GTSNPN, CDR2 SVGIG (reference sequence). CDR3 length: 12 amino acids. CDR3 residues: CAWFGTPNEQFF. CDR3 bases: TGTGCCTGGTTCGGGACCCCCAATGAGCAGTTCTTC. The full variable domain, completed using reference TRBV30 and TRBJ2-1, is SQTIHQWPATLVQPVGSPLSLECTVEGTSNPNLYWYRQAAGRGLQLLFYSVGIGQISSEVPQNLSASRPQDRQFILSSKKLLLSDSGFYLCAWFGTPNEQFFGPGTRLTVL.

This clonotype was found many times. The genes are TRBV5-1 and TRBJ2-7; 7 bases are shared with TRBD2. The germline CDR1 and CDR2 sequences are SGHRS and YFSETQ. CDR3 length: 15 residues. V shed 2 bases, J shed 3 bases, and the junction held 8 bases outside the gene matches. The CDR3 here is CASSFAPGLRYEQYF. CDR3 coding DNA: TGCGCCAGCAGCTTTGCTCCGGGACTACGCTACGAGCAGTACTTC.

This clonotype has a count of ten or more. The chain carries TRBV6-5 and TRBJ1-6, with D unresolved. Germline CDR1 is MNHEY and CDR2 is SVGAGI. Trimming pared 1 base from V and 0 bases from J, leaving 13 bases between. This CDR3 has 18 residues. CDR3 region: CASSYYPRGSSYNSPLHF. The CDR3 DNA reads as TGTGCCAGCAGTTACTACCCAAGAGGGAGCTCCTATAATTCACCCCTCCACTTT.

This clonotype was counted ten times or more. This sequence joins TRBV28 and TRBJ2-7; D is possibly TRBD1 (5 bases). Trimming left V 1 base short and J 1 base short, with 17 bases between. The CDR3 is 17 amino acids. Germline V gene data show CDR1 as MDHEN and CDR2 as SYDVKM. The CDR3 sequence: CASSLSLKMQGSYEQYF. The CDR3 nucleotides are TGTGCCAGCAGTTTATCCCTCAAAATGCAGGGTTCCTACGAGCAGTACTTC.

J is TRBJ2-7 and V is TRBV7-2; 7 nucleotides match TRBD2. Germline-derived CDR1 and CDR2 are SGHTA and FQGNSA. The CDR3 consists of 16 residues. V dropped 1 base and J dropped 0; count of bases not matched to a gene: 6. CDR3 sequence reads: CASSLVAGVSSYEQYF. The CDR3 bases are TGTGCCAGCAGCTTAGTGGCGGGAGTCAGCTCCTACGAGCAGTACTTC.

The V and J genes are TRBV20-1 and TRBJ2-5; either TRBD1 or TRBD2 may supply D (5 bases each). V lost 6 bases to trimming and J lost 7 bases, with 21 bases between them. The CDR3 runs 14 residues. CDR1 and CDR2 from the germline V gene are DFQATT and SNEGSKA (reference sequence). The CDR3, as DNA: TGCAGTGCCCGACAGACGGCTAGCTATGGGACCCAGTACTTC. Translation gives CSARQTASYGTQYF.